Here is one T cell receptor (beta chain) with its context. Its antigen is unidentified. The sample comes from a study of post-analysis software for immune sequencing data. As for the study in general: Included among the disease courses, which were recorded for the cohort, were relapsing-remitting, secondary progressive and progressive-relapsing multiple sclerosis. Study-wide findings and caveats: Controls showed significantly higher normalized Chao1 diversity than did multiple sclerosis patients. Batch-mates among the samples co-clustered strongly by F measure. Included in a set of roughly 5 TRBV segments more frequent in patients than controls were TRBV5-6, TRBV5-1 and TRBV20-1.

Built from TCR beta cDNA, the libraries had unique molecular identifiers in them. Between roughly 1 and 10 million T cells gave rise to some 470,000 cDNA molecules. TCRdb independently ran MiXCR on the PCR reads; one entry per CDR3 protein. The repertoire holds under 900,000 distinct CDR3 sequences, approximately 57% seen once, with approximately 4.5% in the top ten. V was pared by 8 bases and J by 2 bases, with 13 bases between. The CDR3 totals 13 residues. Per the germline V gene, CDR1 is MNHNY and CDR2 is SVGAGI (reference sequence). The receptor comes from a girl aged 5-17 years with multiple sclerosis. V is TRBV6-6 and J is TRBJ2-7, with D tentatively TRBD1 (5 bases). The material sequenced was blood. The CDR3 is CASARARTYEQYF. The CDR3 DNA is TGTGCCAGCGCCAGGGCCAGGACCTACGAGCAGTACTTC.